Listed below are T cell receptor beta chains from one sample, sequenced in a study of blood T cell repertoires in COVID-19. Repertoires were generated with immunoSEQ multiplex PCR, while TCRdb's copy carries only in-frame clones and drops some. The sample contains tens of thousands of clones, approximately 78% of which appear only once. Sequencing input: peripheral blood. Every receptor here comes from a human donor in a cohort sampled during active COVID-19. Each CDR3 is given with its conserved first and last residue. D genes are given only for firm matches. Some rows have no size entry. The others give once, few or many, or a class for an expanded clone.

CDR3 length,clone size,J gene,V gene,D gene,CDR3 protein,CDR3 DNA
16,NA,TRBJ2-7,TRBV6-5,TRBD1,CASSYRSGTGFYEQYF,TGTGCCAGCAGTTACAGGTCCGGGACAGGGTTCTACGAGCAGTACTTC
14,NA,TRBJ2-1,TRBV5-6,NA,CASSGSGGMNEQFF,TGTGCCAGCAGCGGAAGTGGGGGGATGAATGAGCAGTTCTTC
12,once,TRBJ2-2,TRBV6-5,NA,CASRGPAGELFF,TGTGCCAGCAGGGGCCCCGCCGGGGAGCTGTTTTTT
15,NA,TRBJ2-3,TRBV2,NA,CASSEALKRADTQYF,TGTGCCAGCAGTGAAGCGCTTAAGAGGGCGGATACGCAGTATTTT
13,NA,TRBJ1-2,TRBV6-4,NA,CASSPGISYGYTF,TGTGCCAGCAGTCCCGGGATTTCCTATGGCTACACCTTC
15,NA,TRBJ2-1,TRBV5-6,NA,CASSNGGNPYNEQFF,TGTGCCAGCAGTAATGGGGGGAACCCTTACAATGAGCAGTTCTTC
13,NA,TRBJ2-6,TRBV2,NA,CASTGSGANVLTF,TGTGCCAGCACAGGATCTGGGGCCAACGTCCTGACTTTC
15,once,TRBJ2-1,TRBV6-5,TRBD2,CASSPASGGYNEQFF,TGTGCCAGCAGCCCAGCTAGCGGGGGATACAATGAGCAGTTCTTC
16,NA,TRBJ2-1,TRBV29-1,TRBD2,CSVKGSGTSGYNEQFF,TGCAGCGTCAAGGGGTCCGGGACTAGCGGTTACAATGAGCAGTTCTTC
14,NA,TRBJ1-1,TRBV18,NA,CASSPGVMNTEAFF,TGTGCCAGCTCACCAGGAGTTATGAACACTGAAGCTTTCTTT
14,NA,TRBJ2-3,TRBV7-9,TRBD2,CASSSEGGGGTQYF,TGTGCCAGCAGCTCCGAGGGCGGGGGAGGCACGCAGTATTTT
16,NA,TRBJ2-7,TRBV19,TRBD2,CASSNPPSGAIYEQYF,TGTGCCAGTAGTAACCCACCTAGCGGGGCCATCTACGAGCAGTACTTC
15,NA,TRBJ1-3,TRBV7-9,NA,CASSPWASSGNTIYF,TGTGCCAGCAGTCCCTGGGCGAGCTCTGGAAACACCATATATTTT